A single sample gave rise to the 9 T cell receptor beta chains below, sequenced in a study of blood T cell repertoires in COVID-19. Using immunoSEQ multiplex PCR, the repertoire was profiled, and TCRdb retains in-frame clones only, with some absent. Found here are 95,000 to 100,000 clones, around nine tenths of them singletons; the top ten hold over 1.5%. The sample taken for sequencing was peripheral blood. These receptors were obtained from a man older than 75 with acute or convalescent COVID-19.

The V and J genes are TRBV6-5 and TRBJ1-1, with D maybe TRBD1 (6 bases). The CDR3 covers 14 residues. Germline V gives CDR1 MNHEY, CDR2 SVGAGI. Trimming shortened V by 9 bases and J by 4 bases, and 18 bases separated the two germline ends. The CDR3: CASGAGGGGTEAFF. For the CDR3, the DNA is TGTGCCAGTGGGGCGGGAGGGGGTGGCACTGAAGCTTTCTTT.

The rearrangement joins TRBV5-1 to TRBJ1-6; 9 bases align to TRBD1. In germline, CDR1 is SGHRS, CDR2 YFSETQ. The CDR3 runs to 16 residues. V was pared by 4 bases and J by 6 bases, with 8 bases of the junction left unmatched. The CDR3 region has the DNA TGCGCCAGCAGCCTGACAGGGGGAAAGGCTAATTCACCCCTCCACTTT. Amino acid sequence: CASSLTGGKANSPLHF.

This rearrangement joins TRBV28 to TRBJ2-1; TRBD2 is a possible D gene (6 bases). The germline V and J ends were trimmed by 4 bases and 5 bases, with 15 bases remaining between them. This CDR3 spans 15 amino acids. Germline V gene data show CDR1 as MDHEN and CDR2 as SYDVKM. This chain's CDR3 is CASSSLAGTDNEQFF. In DNA form, the CDR3 reads TGTGCCAGCAGTTCCCTCGCGGGAACCGACAATGAGCAGTTCTTC.

The chain combines TRBV7-9 with TRBJ2-7; D is uncertain. V lost 1 base, J lost 3 bases, and 10 bases lay in between. The germline V gene has CDR1 SEHNR and CDR2 FQNEAQ (reference sequence). The length of the CDR3 is 14 residues. CDR3 sequence: CASSLDYYSYEQYF. For the CDR3, the DNA is TGTGCCAGCAGCTTAGATTATTATAGCTACGAGCAGTACTTC.

The rearrangement joins TRBV5-4 to TRBJ1-5; the D gene is possibly TRBD1 (5 bases). Germline assignment: CDR1 SGHNT and CDR2 YYREEE (reference sequence). V lost 6 bases and J lost 6, with 16 bases in between. The CDR3 consists of 14 residues. Here the CDR3 DNA reads TGTGCCAGCACCCTAAGGTTCCAGGGTCAGCCCCAGCATTTT. Translated, it gives CASTLRFQGQPQHF. Supplemented by reference TRBV5-4 and TRBJ1-5, the full variable domain reads ETGVTQSPTHLIKTRGQQVTLRCSSQSGHNTVSWYQQALGQGPQFIFQYYREEENGRGNFPPRFSGLQFPNYSSELNVNALELDDSALYLCASTLRFQGQPQHFGDGTRLSIL.

CDR3 amino acids: CASSHRVYPTTYEQYF. The CDR3 DNA reads as TGCGCCAGCAGTCACCGAGTTTACCCCACCACCTACGAGCAGTACTTC. This chain links TRBV23-1 with TRBJ2-7, with D unclear. TRBV23-1 carries the ORF label, with uncertain function. The CDR3 runs 16 residues. Trimming cost V 3 bases and J 2 bases, with 17 bases left between them.

The V and J genes are TRBV5-5 and TRBJ2-7, with 14 bases fitting TRBD2. The CDR3 has 16 residues. V trimming: 4 bases; J trimming: 4 bases; junction bases outside the gene matches: 7. The germline gives CDR1 SGHKS, CDR2 YYEKEE (reference sequence). The CDR3 here is CASSEGTSGRVYEQYF. CDR3 coding DNA: TGTGCCAGCAGCGAGGGGACTAGCGGGAGAGTTTACGAGCAGTACTTC.

This clone was picked up a small number of times. V and J are TRBV7-9 and TRBJ2-1, with 7 bases fitting TRBD2. Germline lookup yields CDR1 SEHNR and CDR2 FQNEAQ (reference sequence). The CDR3 sequence is 15 residues long. Losses at the gene ends were 1 base for V and 0 bases for J; bases not matched to a gene: 0. The chain's CDR3 is CASSLERGSYNEQFF. CDR3 DNA: TGTGCCAGCAGCTTAGAGCGGGGCTCCTACAATGAGCAGTTCTTC.

This chain connects TRBV25-1 to TRBJ2-7; 7 bases line up with TRBD1. The CDR3 totals 14 residues. Germline CDR1 MGHDK, CDR2 SYGVNS. After removal of 7 bases from V and 1 base from J, the junction contained 7 bases not matched to a gene. CDR3 DNA: TGTGCCAGCAACCCGGGACAGCGGTCCTACGAGCAGTACTTC. It codes for CASNPGQRSYEQYF.